The source of this TCR beta chain is a study of T cells after posttransplantation cyclophosphamide. Overall study findings and caveats: TRB clonality was highly associated with recipient CMV seropositivity and reactivation. Later blood repertoires were often dominated by clones from the donor CD8+ memory compartment. Blood and skin or GI T cell repertoires showed limited TRB overlap.

The CDR3 has 15 amino acids. Germline lookup yields CDR1 MGHRA and CDR2 YSYEKL. The V and J ends lost 0 bases and 4 bases respectively, with 11 bases between them. A marrow graft followed busulfan-fludarabine conditioning, with cyclophosphamide on days +3 and +4. Comment on this clone: The target antigen is unknown.

Measured with immunoSEQ multiplex PCR; TCRdb has only the in-frame clones, and not every one. Among roughly 7,000 clones listed, about 92% were seen once. The V gene is TRBV4-1, the J gene TRBJ2-3; D possibly corresponds to TRBD2 (7 bases). The sequence was collected from a male patient aged 60 to 75 who received an allogeneic stem cell transplant from a related donor and was CMV-positive. Part of the T cells may come from the graft donor. Sequences were derived from CD8+ T cells sorted from blood, sampled after allogeneic stem cell transplant with posttransplant cyclophosphamide. CDR3 DNA: TGCGCCAGCAGCCAAGATGAGGGGGGGGCAGATACGCAGTATTTT. This gives the protein CASSQDEGGADTQYF.